Listed below are T cell receptor beta chains from one sample, sequenced in a study of somatic mutations in cytotoxic T cells in rheumatoid arthritis. The assay was immunoSEQ multiplex PCR, and TCRdb's table has in-frame clones only and misses some. Among fewer than 5,000 clones listed, just under 75% were seen once. The sample consisted of CD8+ T cells sorted from blood. The receptors originated from an adult with rheumatoid arthritis. Each CDR3 is given with its conserved first and last residue.

TRBV7-2,CASSPASLEQYF
TRBV4-1,CASSSRASGAYEQYF
TRBV6-5,CASSDPGSTYGYTF
TRBV6-4,CASSETSGETDTQYF
TRBV9,CASSVQGVVTDTQYF
TRBV5-5,CASSLEWPGNLGQPQHF
TRBV5-5,CASSRSLADTQYF
TRBV5-8,CASRPVGILYEQYF
TRBV25-1,CASSPDGNFEKLFF
TRBV19,CASSPRPNLWYSEAFF
TRBV19,CASRGGQTTTEAFF
TRBV7-8,CASSLGSYEQYF
TRBV7-8,CASSRAAGAKNIQYF
TRBV9,CASSAQPGDSYEQYF
TRBV2,CASREGIPYGYTF
TRBV4-1,CASSPDRGRSNEKLFF
TRBV9,CASSVGGGAQGELFF
TRBV27,CASGRTGRTEAFF
TRBV5-4,CASSEELVNTGHEQYF
TRBV27,CASSLGPTANYGYTF
TRBV5-1,CASSRTGWEANYGYTF
TRBV7-9,CASSLQQYEQYF
TRBV6-5,CASSYFQTTEAFF
TRBV6-5,CASSPVSPQETQYF
TRBV19,CASSILGDSNTEAFF
TRBV7-9,CASSPGQVSMNTEAFF
TRBV6-5,CASYGAGLNQPQHF
TRBV25-1,CASSPGGEGETQYF
TRBV21-1,CASSIPRTGNPNEKLFF
TRBV9,CASSPGTGGPYEQYF
TRBV20-1,CSARKQGAF
TRBV7-3,CASSLMVGTEAFF
TRBV25-1,CASSVGQGYEQYF
TRBV5-1,CASSPRPRTGGHEQYF
TRBV27,CASSLGGHGYTF
TRBV7-3,CASSLTGQTNTGELFF
TRBV4-1,CASSRQGNTEAFF
TRBV4-1,CASSQVGVGQLNSPLHF
TRBV6-6,CASSYRQGGETQYF
TRBV15,CATQTSGGLETQYF
TRBV7-9,CASSDSQGIGEQYF
TRBV7-2,CASRTEVLSSYEQYF
TRBV6-4,CASSDGGHYYEQYF
TRBV27,CASRDTGVLYEQYF
TRBV5-6,CASSPSGGAYWETQYF
TRBV5-5,CASSLEPGGPGYEQYF
TRBV4-3,CASSQGGGWDQPQHF
TRBV12-5,CASGLVPKEGEKLFF
TRBV19,CASSISGHTGELFF